This T cell receptor beta chain was sequenced in a study of PD-L1 blockade in urothelial cancer. Note on this clone: One junction end does not reproduce the germline sequence, and a read error may be involved.

TCRdb's copy holds only in-frame clones and misses some; the assay was immunoSEQ multiplex PCR. The data contain more than 30,000 clones, around 89% of them singletons. This CDR3 has 14 residues. Germline assignment: CDR1 SQVTM and CDR2 ANQGSEA. This chain uses TRBV29-1 with TRBJ2-3; 8 bases fit TRBD1. The TCR originated in a man in his sixties with urothelial cancer. The sequencing here drew on PBMCs, taken around atezolizumab (anti-PD-L1) treatment. The CDR3 sequence: CSVKDRGSTDTQYF. CDR3 coding DNA: TGCAGCGTTAAAGACAGGGGAAGCACAGATACGCAGTATTTT.